The 29 T cell receptor beta chains below were found in one sample sequenced in a study of T cell responses to AZD1222 COVID-19 vaccine. Produced via immunoSEQ multiplex PCR; TCRdb's table is partial and in-frame only. The sample includes more than 60,000 clones, around 90% of them seen just once. The sequencing used peripheral blood, collected on day 0 of AZD1222 vaccination. The receptors here all came from an adult in good health.

This clone was seen only once. CDR3 bases: TGCAGCGTGAGGGGACTAGCCGGCAACGAGCAGTACTTC. This encodes CSVRGLAGNEQYF. The chain employs TRBV29-1 and TRBJ2-7, with 9 bases that match TRBD2. V shed 6 bases and J 5 bases; nucleotides not matched to a gene: 8. This CDR3 contains 13 residues. Germline values: CDR1 SQVTM, CDR2 ANQGSEA.

The CDR3 spells CASSEETSGSYEQYF. CDR3 in DNA: TGTGCCAGCAGTGAGGAAACTAGCGGATCCTACGAGCAGTACTTC. The J gene is TRBJ2-7, the V gene TRBV6-1; 8 bases are shared with TRBD2. This CDR3 is built from 15 residues. CDR1 MNHNS and CDR2 SASEGT come from the germline V gene. The ends lost 3 bases at V and 1 base at J; junction bases unmatched: 5.

This chain joins TRBV4-2 and TRBJ2-2, with D possibly matching TRBD2 (6 bases). V gave up 0 bases and J gave up 6 bases, with 8 bases separating them. Germline V CDR1 and CDR2: LGHNA, YNFKEQ. The CDR3 covers 14 residues. The DNA for the CDR3 is TGTGCCAGCAGCCAAGAGGGGGGTTCCGGGGAGCTGTTTTTT. Amino acid sequence: CASSQEGGSGELFF.

CDR3 in amino acids: CASSTTGEAYNEQFF. The DNA of the CDR3 is TGTGCCAGCAGTACTACAGGGGAAGCGTACAATGAGCAGTTCTTC. This chain joins TRBV28 and TRBJ2-1, with 7 positions matching TRBD1. The CDR3 has 15 amino acids. From germline, CDR1 is MDHEN and CDR2 SYDVKM. V shed 5 bases and J 4 bases; nucleotides not matched to a gene: 8. The full variable domain, rest sourced from reference TRBV28 and TRBJ2-1, is DVKVTQSSRYLVKRTGEKVFLECVQDMDHENMFWYRQDPGLGLRLIYFSYDVKMKEKGDIPEGYSVSREKKERFSLILESASTNQTSMYLCASSTTGEAYNEQFFGPGTRLTVL.

This chain links TRBV18 with TRBJ2-2; 7 positions match TRBD2. The CDR3 covers 16 residues. Germline V gene sequence: CDR1 KGHSH, CDR2 LQKENI. V lost 2 bases and J lost 6; bases outside the gene matches: 9. DNA for the CDR3: TGTGCCAGCTCACCAACGGCGGGAGAAGGATCCGGGGAGCTGTTTTTT. Translated: CASSPTAGEGSGELFF.

The chain couples TRBV7-3 to TRBJ1-2, with 10 bases that match TRBD1. The J segment lost 3 bases and the V segment lost 3 bases, leaving 4 bases of the junction unmatched. The CDR3 is 15 amino acids. CDR1 and CDR2 (germline): SGHTA, FQGTGA. DNA of the CDR3: TGTGCCAGCAGCTTCGATGGGACAGGGGACTATGGCTACACCTTC. This translates into CASSFDGTGDYGYTF.

V and J are TRBV18 and TRBJ1-3; TRBD1 agrees at 8 bases. With 4 bases clipped from V and 2 bases from J, the junction kept 1 base outside the gene matches. Germline V CDR1 and CDR2: KGHSH, LQKENI. The CDR3 sequence is 14 residues long. DNA of the CDR3: TGTGCCAGCTCACTGGACAGGGCTGGAAACACCATATATTTT. Translating gives CASSLDRAGNTIYF.

This chain links TRBV5-1 with TRBJ1-2, with D perhaps matching TRBD1 (5 bases). This CDR3 is built from 15 residues. Germline lookup yields CDR1 SGHRS and CDR2 YFSETQ. The germline V and J ends were trimmed by 2 bases and 4 bases, with 15 bases remaining between them. The CDR3: CASSFDGGHTYGYTF. The CDR3 DNA sequence: TGCGCCAGCAGCTTTGACGGGGGTCATACCTATGGCTACACCTTC.

Only a few counts were recorded for this clone. The chain combines TRBV15 with TRBJ2-7, with a possible D match to TRBD1 (6 bases). Germline CDR1 and CDR2: LNHNV and YYDKDF (reference sequence). Trimming left V 0 bases short and J 7 bases short, with 25 bases between. The CDR3 sequence is 18 residues long. CDR3 region: CATSRDSPGEHFSWEQYF. The CDR3 region has the DNA TGTGCCACCAGCAGAGATAGCCCAGGGGAACACTTCTCCTGGGAGCAGTACTTC. The full variable domain, with the rest looked up from reference TRBV15 and TRBJ2-7, is DAMVIQNPRYQVTQFGKPVTLSCSQTLNHNVMYWYQQKSSQAPKLLFHYYDKDFNNEADTPDNFQSRRPNTSFCFLDIRSPGLGDTAMYLCATSRDSPGEHFSWEQYFGPGTRLTVT.

This clone came up once. This chain connects TRBV19 to TRBJ2-1; possible D gene TRBD2, 6 bases. The germline V gene encodes CDR1 LNHDA and CDR2 SQIVND (reference sequence). V shed 4 bases and J shed 10 bases, with 14 bases lying between them. The CDR3 is 13 amino acids. The CDR3 reads CASSTGLAKEQFF. DNA of the CDR3: TGTGCCAGTAGTACGGGACTTGCAAAGGAGCAGTTCTTC.

This chain links TRBV7-6 with TRBJ2-2, with 9 bases identical to TRBD1. The J segment lost 4 bases and the V segment lost 10 bases, leaving 10 bases of the junction unmatched. Germline values: CDR1 SGHVS, CDR2 FNYEAQ. This CDR3 is built from 15 residues. CDR3 residues: CAIKRQGVGTGELFF. Written as DNA, the CDR3 is TGTGCCATAAAGCGACAGGGGGTGGGCACCGGGGAGCTGTTTTTT. Full variable domain (rest looked up from reference TRBV7-6 and TRBJ2-2): GAGVSQSPRYKVTKRGQDVALRCDPISGHVSLYWYRQALGQGPEFLTYFNYEAQQDKSGLPNDRFSAERPEGSISTLTIQRTEQRDSAMYRCAIKRQGVGTGELFFGEGSRLTVL.

The rearrangement links TRBV5-1 to TRBJ2-3, with a tentative D call TRBD1 (5 bases). The CDR3 runs to 15 residues. The germline V gene encodes CDR1 SGHRS and CDR2 YFSETQ. V lost 0 bases and J lost 0, with 8 bases in between. This CDR3 is CASSLGAGSTDTQYF. CDR3 bases: TGCGCCAGCAGCTTGGGGGCAGGGAGCACAGATACGCAGTATTTT. Filled out from reference TRBV5-1 and TRBJ2-3, the complete variable domain reads KAGVTQTPRYLIKTRGQQVTLSCSPISGHRSVSWYQQTPGQGLQFLFEYFSETQRNKGNFPGRFSGRQFSNSRSEMNVSTLELGDSALYLCASSLGAGSTDTQYFGPGTRLTVL.

V gene TRBV6-5 combines with J gene TRBJ1-1; a possible D gene is TRBD1 (5 bases). The germline gives CDR1 MNHEY, CDR2 SVGAGI. This CDR3 has 16 amino acids. Trimming pared 2 bases from V and 0 bases from J, leaving 13 bases between. The chain's CDR3 is CASSYHPQGLNTEAFF. DNA of the CDR3: TGTGCCAGCAGTTACCACCCCCAGGGCCTGAACACTGAAGCTTTCTTT.

As DNA, the CDR3 is TGTGCCAGCAGCCAAGATCCCCCCGGGCGCACTGAAGCTTTCTTT. Amino acid sequence: CASSQDPPGRTEAFF. The chain carries TRBV14 and TRBJ1-1; D is uncertain. Germline-derived CDR1 and CDR2 are SGHDN and FVKESK. This CDR3 contains 15 residues. V was trimmed by 0 bases and J by 4 bases, leaving 12 bases between them.

This clone was picked up one time. Within the sample, other DNA sequences also encode this same CDR3. The genes are TRBV12-3 or TRBV12-4 and TRBJ2-5, with D unclear. The CDR3 covers 12 residues. The V end was cut by 1 base, the J end by 5 bases, with 5 bases between. DNA for the CDR3: TGTGCCAGCAGTTTAGACCGGGAGACCCAGTACTTC. It encodes CASSLDRETQYF.

The rearrangement links TRBV10-1 to TRBJ1-1, with D tentatively TRBD1 (5 bases). V was trimmed by 2 bases and J by 3 bases, leaving 7 bases between them. Per germline, CDR1 WNHNN and CDR2 SYGVQD (reference sequence). The CDR3 has 13 amino acids. The CDR3 region has the DNA TGCGCCAGCAGTGAGGGGGGGTACACTGAAGCTTTCTTT. Its translation is CASSEGGYTEAFF.

The chain recombines TRBV7-9 with TRBJ1-2, with 8 bases that match TRBD1. Germline CDR1 SEHNR, CDR2 FQNEAQ (reference sequence). CDR3 length: 18 amino acids. V lost 4 bases, J lost 0 bases, and 13 bases stayed unmatched. The CDR3 loop reads CASSSRRGTGLANYGYTF. The CDR3 bases are TGTGCCAGCAGCTCACGGAGGGGGACAGGATTAGCTAACTATGGCTACACCTTC.

This clone was counted ten times or more. The chain uses TRBV12-5 and TRBJ2-7; D is uncertain. CDR1 is LGHNT, CDR2 FRNRAP, per germline. Deletions cut 4 bases from V and 3 bases from J, with 7 bases between. The CDR3 runs 12 residues. The CDR3 DNA sequence: TGTGCTAGTGGTTCTTCTTTCTACGAGCAGTACTTC. Its translation: CASGSSFYEQYF.

The chain uses TRBV19 and TRBJ1-5, with 7 bases that match TRBD1. The CDR3 has 18 amino acids. In germline, CDR1 is LNHDA, CDR2 SQIVND (reference sequence). V dropped 3 bases and J dropped 0; count of bases not matched to a gene: 11. CDR3 region: CASSIAPRQGNSNQPQHF. CDR3 bases: TGTGCCAGTAGTATTGCGCCCCGACAGGGCAATAGCAATCAGCCCCAGCATTTT.

The genes are TRBV15 and TRBJ2-5, with a possible D match to TRBD1 (6 bases). The CDR3 sequence is 15 residues long. CDR1 is LNHNV, CDR2 YYDKDF, per germline (reference sequence). The V and J ends lost 1 base and 4 bases respectively, with 13 bases between them. The CDR3 is CATSRAPVQGETQYF. CDR3 nucleotides: TGTGCCACCAGCAGAGCTCCAGTACAGGGAGAGACCCAGTACTTC.

The chain employs TRBV4-1 and TRBJ2-4, with D uncertain. The CDR3 spans 17 residues. Trimming took 0 bases from V and 2 from J, leaving 14 bases between them. Germline values: CDR1 MGHRA, CDR2 YSYEKL. This CDR3 reads CASSQEFSASPKNIQYF. The DNA for the CDR3 is TGCGCCAGCAGCCAAGAGTTCTCAGCGTCGCCCAAAAACATTCAGTACTTC.

V and J are TRBV20-1 and TRBJ2-1; TRBD2 aligns across 9 bases. The CDR3 extends over 16 amino acids. Germline loops: CDR1 DFQATT, CDR2 SNEGSKA (reference sequence). The trim removed 3 bases at V and 5 bases at J, leaving 11 bases unmatched. CDR3 sequence: CSASPPTSGYNNEQFF. CDR3 bases: TGCAGTGCTAGTCCCCCGACTAGCGGATATAACAATGAGCAGTTCTTC.

The chain has TRBV6-5 and TRBJ2-5; 9 bases line up with TRBD1. Germline loops: CDR1 MNHEY, CDR2 SVGAGI. The V and J ends lost 5 bases and 5 bases, in that order; junction bases with no gene match: 9. The CDR3 runs to 15 residues. CDR3 sequence: CASSPGQGPGETQYF. The CDR3 nucleotides are TGTGCCAGCAGTCCGGGACAGGGCCCGGGGGAGACCCAGTACTTC.

The chain combines TRBV3-1 (or the pseudogene TRBV3-2) with TRBJ2-6; D is unclear. Germline V gives CDR1 LGHDT, CDR2 YNNKEL (reference sequence). V was trimmed by 0 bases and J by 4 bases, leaving 4 bases between them. The CDR3 spans 14 residues. The CDR3 DNA reads TGTGCCAGCAGCCAAGATGCCGGGGCCAACGTCCTGACTTTC. Translation gives CASSQDAGANVLTF.

The chain uses TRBV25-1 and TRBJ2-1, with 11 bases aligning to TRBD1. The CDR3 consists of 15 residues. Trimming at V came to 8 bases and at J to 6 bases, leaving 9 bases not matched to a gene. Looked up from germline, CDR1 is MGHDK and CDR2 is SYGVNS. The CDR3 here is CASDGTGTGGNEQFF. The CDR3 DNA sequence: TGTGCCAGCGATGGGACCGGGACAGGGGGCAATGAGCAGTTCTTC.

This chain uses TRBV18 with TRBJ1-1; D remains unclear. Germline lookup yields CDR1 KGHSH and CDR2 LQKENI. Trimming pared 2 bases from V and 7 bases from J, leaving 11 bases between. The CDR3 spans 13 residues. DNA for the CDR3: TGTGCCAGCTCACCAGGGCAGATCTATGAAGCTTTCTTT. Translation gives CASSPGQIYEAFF.

The chain has TRBV12-5 and TRBJ2-7, with D perhaps TRBD2 (5 bases). Trimming stripped 0 bases from V and 1 base from J, with 7 bases between. This CDR3 comprises 14 residues. The germline gives CDR1 LGHNT, CDR2 FRNRAP. The CDR3 DNA reads as TGTGCTAGTGGTTTGGTAGGGAGTTCCTACGAGCAGTACTTC. Translating gives CASGLVGSSYEQYF. The full variable domain, in which reference TRBV12-5 and TRBJ2-7 provide the parts outside the CDR3, is DARVTQTPRHKVTEMGQEVTMRCQPILGHNTVFWYRQTMMQGLELLAYFRNRAPLDDSGMPKDRFSAEMPDATLATLKIQPSEPRDSAVYFCASGLVGSSYEQYFGPGTRLTVT.

The genes are TRBV2 and TRBJ1-2; D call uncertain. The CDR3 covers 17 residues. Trimming stripped 3 bases from V and 2 bases from J, with 19 bases between. From germline, CDR1 is SNHLY and CDR2 FYNNEI. The CDR3 is CASSDPARGGRNYGYTF. Here the CDR3 DNA reads TGTGCCAGCAGTGACCCGGCCCGTGGAGGGAGGAACTATGGCTACACCTTC.

The rearrangement joins TRBV24-1 to TRBJ1-1; tentatively, D is TRBD1 (6 bases). Trimming removed 4 bases at V and 5 bases at J, with 10 bases between. CDR1 is KGHDR and CDR2 is SFDVKD in the germline V gene. The length of the CDR3 is 13 residues. The chain's CDR3 is CATSEGAGTEAFF. In nucleotides, the CDR3 is TGTGCCACCAGTGAGGGGGCGGGAACTGAAGCTTTCTTT.